Shown below are 28 T cell receptor beta chains from a single sample sequenced in a study of OX40 agonist ivuxolimab in advanced cancers. Libraries were prepared by immunoSEQ multiplex PCR; TCRdb keeps only in-frame clonotypes and omits some of them. This sample has 37,000 or so clones; 74% occur once, and the top ten carry around 18%. This specimen was CD4+ or CD8+ T cells sorted from blood, taken in a trial of the OX40 agonist ivuxolimab. All receptors come from an adult with an advanced solid tumor such as melanoma, head and neck, liver or kidney cancer.

This chain connects TRBV9 to TRBJ2-5, with 7 nucleotides matching TRBD2. V gave up 0 bases and J gave up 2 bases; unmatched junction bases: 7. Germline CDR1 and CDR2: SGDLS and YYNGEE. There are 16 residues in the CDR3. CDR3 DNA sequence: TGTGCCAGCAGCGTAGGAACTAGCGAGGGTCAAGAGACCCAGTACTTC. Encoded protein: CASSVGTSEGQETQYF.

The V and J genes are TRBV25-1 and TRBJ2-5, with D tentatively TRBD2 (5 bases). The CDR3 covers 17 residues. Trimming left V 4 bases short and J 4 bases short, with 22 bases between. CDR1 MGHDK and CDR2 SYGVNS come from the germline V gene. The CDR3 reads CASSAPIGKGYVETQYF. CDR3 DNA: TGTGCCAGCAGTGCCCCAATCGGGAAGGGTTATGTAGAGACCCAGTACTTC.

This chain joins TRBV6-6 and TRBJ1-6; 7 bases align to TRBD1. Germline CDR1 and CDR2: MNHNY and SVGAGI (reference sequence). V shed 7 bases and J 6 bases; nucleotides not matched to a gene: 3. This CDR3 spans 13 amino acids. The CDR3 loop is CASTGTVNSPLHF. The CDR3 DNA sequence: TGTGCCAGCACCGGGACAGTTAATTCACCCCTCCACTTT.

The chain has TRBV7-7 and TRBJ2-2; no definite D call. The length of the CDR3 is 16 residues. Trimming took 1 base from V and 0 from J, leaving 9 bases between them. Germline V CDR1 and CDR2: SSHAT, FNYEAQ (reference sequence). CDR3 coding DNA: TGTGCCAGCAGCTTAGGGGTGTGGCCGAACACCGGGGAGCTGTTTTTT. It yields the protein CASSLGVWPNTGELFF.

DNA of the CDR3: TGTGCCTCCCGACAGGGGGTATCCGCGAACACTGAAGCTTTCTTT. It encodes CASRQGVSANTEAFF. This chain connects TRBV30 to TRBJ1-1, with 9 bases matching TRBD1. Germline V gene data show CDR1 as GTSNPN and CDR2 as SVGIG (reference sequence). The CDR3 length is 15 residues. V lost 7 bases to trimming and J lost 1 base; unmatched junction nucleotides: 10. Full variable domain (missing parts from reference TRBV30 and TRBJ1-1): SQTIHQWPATLVQPVGSPLSLECTVEGTSNPNLYWYRQAAGRGLQLLFYSVGIGQISSEVPQNLSASRPQDRQFILSSKKLLLSDSGFYLCASRQGVSANTEAFFGQGTRLTVV.

This clone was recorded once. J is TRBJ2-1 and V is TRBV18; TRBD1 matches at 9 bases. The CDR3 is 13 residues long. The ends lost 6 bases at V and 5 bases at J; junction bases unmatched: 2. Germline loops: CDR1 KGHSH, CDR2 LQKENI. CDR3 nucleotides: TGTGCCAGCTCGTGGGACAGGGACAATGAGCAGTTCTTC. Protein product: CASSWDRDNEQFF.

The chain couples TRBV30 to TRBJ1-5, with D hard to call. Trimming stripped 5 bases from V and 4 bases from J, with 6 bases between. CDR3 length equals 11 residues. The germline V gene encodes CDR1 GTSNPN and CDR2 SVGIG (reference sequence). For the CDR3, the DNA is TGTGCCTGGGGCTATAATCAGCCCCAGCATTTT. It yields the protein CAWGYNQPQHF. The complete variable domain, with remaining parts taken from reference TRBV30 and TRBJ1-5, reads SQTIHQWPATLVQPVGSPLSLECTVEGTSNPNLYWYRQAAGRGLQLLFYSVGIGQISSEVPQNLSASRPQDRQFILSSKKLLLSDSGFYLCAWGYNQPQHFGDGTRLSIL.

This clone was counted only a few times. The genes are TRBV2 and TRBJ1-2; D might be TRBD1 (6 bases). This CDR3 is 14 amino acids long. V dropped 7 bases and J dropped 4 bases, with 16 bases sitting between them. Germline CDR1 and CDR2: SNHLY and FYNNEI. The CDR3 region has the DNA TGTGCCAGCATGGGGGGGGCTAAACTCTATGGCTACACCTTC. This codes for CASMGGAKLYGYTF.

The chain uses TRBV10-1 and TRBJ1-3, with TRBD1 matching over 8 bases. Unmatched junction bases numbered 14, after V lost 6 bases and J lost 4 bases. CDR1 is WNHNN and CDR2 is SYGVQD in the germline V gene (reference sequence). The CDR3 has 17 amino acids. The CDR3 spells CASSDLGQVVLGNTIYF. The DNA of the CDR3 is TGCGCCAGCAGCGATTTGGGACAGGTCGTACTCGGAAACACCATATATTTT.

This clone was seen more than once but under ten times. V usage is TRBV2 and J usage is TRBJ2-2, with D perhaps matching TRBD2 (5 bases). The CDR3 is 14 amino acids. Germline CDR1 reads SNHLY; CDR2 reads FYNNEI. V was pared by 7 bases and J by 8 bases, with 17 bases between. The DNA of the CDR3 is TGTGCCAGCATCGGACTGCTTCCGACTGGGGAGCTGTTTTTT. This gives the protein CASIGLLPTGELFF.

V usage is TRBV18 and J usage is TRBJ1-5, with TRBD1 as a possible D gene (5 bases). The CDR3 loop spans 13 amino acids. Germline values: CDR1 KGHSH, CDR2 LQKENI. Trimming pared 1 base from V and 5 bases from J, leaving 6 bases between. The CDR3 DNA is TGTGCCAGCTCACCACGAGGGGATCAGCCCCAGCATTTT. This encodes CASSPRGDQPQHF.

The V gene is TRBV4-1, the J gene TRBJ1-3; 9 bases agree with TRBD1. From germline, CDR1 is MGHRA and CDR2 YSYEKL. V lost 2 bases to trimming and J lost 0 bases; unmatched junction nucleotides: 11. The CDR3 totals 19 residues. The CDR3 sequence is CASSQWGTGLRYSGNTIYF. The DNA of the CDR3 is TGCGCCAGCAGCCAATGGGGGACAGGGCTACGATACTCTGGAAACACCATATATTTT.

The rearrangement links TRBV9 to TRBJ2-3, with 7 bases fitting TRBD1. The ends lost 2 bases at V and 2 bases at J; junction bases unmatched: 5. CDR1 and CDR2 (germline): SGDLS, YYNGEE. The CDR3 length is 15 residues. CDR3 amino acids: CASSVSGQPTDTQYF. CDR3 nucleotides: TGTGCCAGCAGCGTCTCGGGACAGCCCACAGATACGCAGTATTTT.

The chain joins TRBV7-9 to TRBJ1-5; tentative D call: TRBD1 (5 bases). V was cut by 5 bases and J by 11 bases, with 16 bases left in between. CDR3 length: 13 residues. Germline values: CDR1 SEHNR, CDR2 FQNEAQ (reference sequence). The DNA for the CDR3 is TGTGCCAGCAGCCCCGGAGGGGAATCAGCCCAGCATTTT. As protein: CASSPGGESAQHF.

This clone was detected a few times. This chain links TRBV19 with TRBJ1-6, with D unresolved. Trimming left V 3 bases short and J 0 bases short, with 12 bases between. Looked up from germline, CDR1 is LNHDA and CDR2 is SQIVND (reference sequence). This CDR3 comprises 17 residues. The CDR3 loop reads CASSIRHGSSYNSPLHF. The CDR3 region has the DNA TGTGCCAGTAGTATTCGGCATGGAAGCTCCTATAATTCACCCCTCCACTTT.

The chain couples TRBV11-3 to TRBJ2-2; perhaps TRBD1 as D (6 bases). CDR3 length equals 14 residues. V lost 5 bases to trimming and J lost 4 bases, with 11 bases between them. From germline, CDR1 is SGHNT and CDR2 YENEEA. CDR3 loop: CASSPGVGTGELFF. The CDR3 DNA follows: TGTGCCAGCAGCCCAGGGGTGGGCACCGGGGAGCTGTTTTTT.

This clone appeared a few times. V is TRBV6-4 and J is TRBJ1-2; 9 bases map to TRBD1. This CDR3 comprises 15 residues. CDR1 and CDR2 from the germline V gene are MRHNA and SNTAGT. The V and J ends lost 6 bases and 0 bases, in that order; junction bases with no gene match: 5. Here the CDR3 DNA reads TGTGCCAGCAGGCCGGGACAGGGCGCTAACTATGGCTACACCTTC. Amino acids: CASRPGQGANYGYTF.

This clone was detected once. The V call is TRBV5-1, the J call TRBJ1-1, with D possibly being TRBD1 (5 bases). CDR1 and CDR2 from the germline V gene are SGHRS and YFSETQ. This CDR3 region has 14 residues. Trimming removed 4 bases at V and 4 bases at J, with 14 bases between. Written as DNA, the CDR3 is TGCGCCAGCAGCAGCCGGGGGTGGGGCACTGAAGCTTTCTTT. It yields the protein CASSSRGWGTEAFF. Combining the CDR3 with reference TRBV5-1 and TRBJ1-1 gives the whole variable domain KAGVTQTPRYLIKTRGQQVTLSCSPISGHRSVSWYQQTPGQGLQFLFEYFSETQRNKGNFPGRFSGRQFSNSRSEMNVSTLELGDSALYLCASSSRGWGTEAFFGQGTRLTVV.

The chain carries TRBV9 and TRBJ2-6, with 8 positions matching TRBD1. From germline, CDR1 is SGDLS and CDR2 YYNGEE. CDR3 length equals 15 residues. With V trimmed by 4 bases and J by 2 bases, 2 bases remained unmatched. CDR3 coding DNA: TGTGCCAGCAGCTTGACAGGGGCTGGGGCCAACGTCCTGACTTTC. Residues: CASSLTGAGANVLTF.

The V gene is TRBV18, the J gene TRBJ2-1; D assignment may be TRBD1 or TRBD2 (5 bases each). The length of the CDR3 is 14 residues. The germline gives CDR1 KGHSH, CDR2 LQKENI. The germline V and J ends were trimmed by 3 bases and 9 bases, with 15 bases remaining between them. This CDR3 reads CASSPGAPRGEQFF. As DNA, the CDR3 is TGTGCCAGCTCACCCGGGGCCCCCAGAGGTGAGCAGTTCTTC.

J is TRBJ2-7 and V is TRBV5-6; tentatively, D is TRBD1 or TRBD2 (5 bases each). The length of the CDR3 is 14 residues. Per germline, CDR1 SGHDT and CDR2 YYEEEE. The V gene lost 4 bases and the J gene lost 4 bases, with 15 bases spanning the gap. The CDR3 bases are TGTGCCAGCAGCGACTGGGACGGGCTTTACGAGCAGTACGTC. It specifies CASSDWDGLYEQYV.

V is TRBV29-1 and J is TRBJ1-1; 7 bases agree with TRBD1. J was trimmed by 5 bases and V by 5 bases; bases with no gene match: 8. The CDR3 is made up of 13 amino acids. CDR1 is SQVTM and CDR2 is ANQGSEA in the germline V gene. CDR3 loop: CSVKGAGETEAFF. The CDR3 DNA reads TGCAGCGTTAAGGGGGCAGGGGAGACTGAAGCTTTCTTT.

This clone was counted a few times. V is TRBV11-2 and J is TRBJ1-2, with a weak D call TRBD1 (5 bases). Germline V gives CDR1 SGHAT, CDR2 FQNNGV. With 5 bases removed from V and 7 bases from J, the gap between germline ends came to 17 bases. The CDR3 runs to 14 residues. The CDR3 reads CASSIGRDRGGYTF. In nucleotides, the CDR3 is TGTGCCAGCAGCATCGGACGGGATAGGGGTGGCTACACCTTC.

This chain joins TRBV29-1 and TRBJ2-3; 9 nucleotides agree with TRBD2. V shed 5 bases, J shed 2 bases, and the junction held 5 bases outside the gene matches. CDR1 and CDR2 from the germline V gene are SQVTM and ANQGSEA. CDR3 length: 14 amino acids. The CDR3 loop reads CSVLTSGFTDTQYF. The CDR3 DNA reads TGCAGCGTTTTGACTAGCGGCTTCACAGATACGCAGTATTTT.

A single count supports this clone. This sequence joins TRBV5-1 and TRBJ2-4, with 7 bases fitting TRBD2. CDR3 length: 14 amino acids. J lost 14 bases, V lost 4 bases, and 15 bases had no gene match. Germline V lookup: CDR1 SGHRS, CDR2 YFSETQ. The CDR3 nucleotides are TGCGCCAGCAGCGTAGAGCGTAGAACGGGGGGAGAGTACTTC. Translating gives CASSVERRTGGEYF.

The chain combines TRBV7-2 with TRBJ2-3, with D unresolved. This CDR3 comprises 12 residues. Germline V gene lookup returns CDR1 SGHTA and CDR2 FQGNSA. The V end lost 2 bases, the J end lost 0 bases, and 0 bases lay between the germline ends. The CDR3 spells CASSLSTDTQYF. The CDR3 bases are TGTGCCAGCAGCTTAAGCACAGATACGCAGTATTTT.

The chain carries TRBV10-3 and TRBJ2-5; D gene uncertain. The CDR3 totals 12 residues. The germline V and J ends were trimmed by 6 bases and 3 bases, with 8 bases remaining between them. In germline, CDR1 is ENHRY, CDR2 SYGVKD. This CDR3 reads CAISDTEETQYF. CDR3 sequence (DNA): TGTGCCATCAGCGATACAGAAGAGACCCAGTACTTC.

The chain has TRBV6-6 and TRBJ1-5; D uncertain. Germline lookup yields CDR1 MNHNY and CDR2 SVGAGI (reference sequence). CDR3 length: 14 amino acids. Trimming cost V 6 bases and J 3 bases, with 12 bases left between them. This CDR3 is CASRISDHNQPQHF. DNA of the CDR3: TGTGCCAGCAGGATCTCGGACCACAATCAGCCCCAGCATTTT.